Reported below is one T cell receptor (beta chain). The source of the sample is a study of blood T cell repertoires in COVID-19. Germline CDR1 MDHEN, CDR2 SYDVKM. The CDR3 has 14 amino acids. V lost 0 bases and J lost 1, with 6 bases in between. The protocol was immunoSEQ multiplex PCR, while the TCRdb copy is restricted to in-frame clones and leaves out a portion. Among under 200,000 clones listed, under 90% were seen once. The clonotype was recovered from a woman in her sixties or seventies with COVID-19, enrolled during active disease. The material sequenced was peripheral blood. This sequence joins TRBV28 and TRBJ1-1, with TRBD1 as a possible D gene (6 bases). The DNA for the CDR3 is TGTGCCAGCAGTTTATGGACAGGGAACACTGAAGCTTTCTTT. This codes for CASSLWTGNTEAFF.